These 20 T cell receptor beta chains originate from one sample sequenced in a study of T cells in localized non-small cell lung cancer. The table came from immunoSEQ multiplex PCR; TCRdb's copy has only in-frame clones and leaves some out. The sample records tens of thousands of clones, 81% being singletons. The source was peripheral blood mononuclear cells, collected before any cancer treatment. The receptors shown here come from a male donor aged 60 or over with stage II lung adenocarcinoma.

The chain employs TRBV28 and TRBJ1-1; D is unclear. The CDR3 length is 16 residues. Trimming shortened V by 3 bases and J by 1 base, and 15 bases separated the two germline ends. CDR1 and CDR2 (germline): MDHEN, SYDVKM. CDR3: CASSFFFGGRNTEAFF. The CDR3 DNA reads as TGTGCCAGCAGTTTCTTCTTTGGCGGAAGGAACACTGAAGCTTTCTTT.

The chain uses TRBV5-1 and TRBJ2-7, with D possibly TRBD2 on 6 matching bases. Between the trimmed V and J ends, which lost 0 bases and 2 bases, there was a span of 9 bases. The CDR3 totals 14 residues. The germline gives CDR1 SGHRS, CDR2 YFSETQ. The CDR3 DNA reads as TGCGCCAGCAGCTTGGAGGCTAGCGCCTACGAGCAGTACTTC. Its translation is CASSLEASAYEQYF.

V is TRBV7-9 and J is TRBJ1-2, with D tentatively TRBD1 (5 bases). V dropped 7 bases and J dropped 2 bases, with 17 bases sitting between them. The CDR3 has 15 amino acids. Germline V gene sequence: CDR1 SEHNR, CDR2 FQNEAQ (reference sequence). The CDR3 bases are TGTGCCAGCACTCTTGACAGTTTTTGGAACTATGGCTACACCTTC. Its protein is CASTLDSFWNYGYTF.

The chain uses TRBV19 and TRBJ2-1, with 13 bases lining up with TRBD2. Unmatched junction bases numbered 3, after V lost 6 bases and J lost 4 bases. The germline CDR1 and CDR2 sequences are LNHDA and SQIVND (reference sequence). This CDR3 spans 15 amino acids. The CDR3 coding sequence is TGTGCCAGTAGCATGGGACTAGCGGGATACAATGAGCAGTTCTTC. It translates to CASSMGLAGYNEQFF. Supplemented by reference TRBV19 and TRBJ2-1, the full variable domain reads DGGITQSPKYLFRKEGQNVTLSCEQNLNHDAMYWYRQDPGQGLRLIYYSQIVNDFQKGDIAEGYSVSREKKESFPLTVTSAQKNPTAFYLCASSMGLAGYNEQFFGPGTRLTVL.

V is TRBV6-5 and J is TRBJ1-2; weak D call: TRBD1 (6 bases). The ends were cut back, 0 bases at V and 7 bases at J, with 12 bases in the middle. Germline V gives CDR1 MNHEY, CDR2 SVGAGI. The CDR3 sequence is 14 residues long. CDR3 protein: CASSYSRGLLGYTF. The CDR3 DNA follows: TGTGCCAGCAGTTACTCGCGGGGGCTACTTGGCTACACCTTC.

V gene TRBV6-5 combines with J gene TRBJ2-6; D gene ambiguous. This CDR3 has 15 amino acids. V was cut by 8 bases and J by 3 bases, with 14 bases left in between. Germline loops: CDR1 MNHEY, CDR2 SVGAGI. CDR3 loop: CASSPGVVGANVLTF. CDR3 coding DNA: TGTGCCAGCTCGCCTGGGGTAGTTGGGGCCAACGTCCTGACTTTC.

This clone was found a few times. The CDR3: CASSKILAGDEQFF. For the CDR3, the DNA is TGTGCCAGCAGCAAAATACTAGCGGGCGATGAGCAGTTCTTC. This chain uses TRBV21-1 with TRBJ2-1; the table's D call of TRBD2 was not tested on the DNA. TRBV21-1 is a pseudogene segment. The CDR3 runs 14 residues.

This clone came up a few times. The rearrangement uses TRBV6-5 and TRBJ1-5; D is uncertain. The germline CDR1 and CDR2 sequences are MNHEY and SVGAGI. Trimming stripped 2 bases from V and 1 base from J, with 3 bases between. This CDR3 region has 13 residues. The CDR3 nucleotides are TGTGCCAGCAGTTACGGCAGCAATCAGCCCCAGCATTTT. Its translation: CASSYGSNQPQHF.

The chain combines TRBV6-5 with TRBJ1-1; perhaps TRBD1 as D (6 bases). Per germline, CDR1 MNHEY and CDR2 SVGAGI. This CDR3 has 15 amino acids. Trimming cost V 8 bases and J 2 bases, with 18 bases left between them. This CDR3 reads CASQPRRGKNTEAFF. In nucleotides, the CDR3 is TGTGCCAGCCAGCCAAGGAGGGGGAAAAACACTGAAGCTTTCTTT.

This clone was detected once. The chain links TRBV30 to TRBJ2-5; 8 nucleotides line up with TRBD2. Germline V gives CDR1 GTSNPN, CDR2 SVGIG (reference sequence). The CDR3 runs 15 residues. V shed 2 bases and J 4 bases; nucleotides not matched to a gene: 9. The CDR3 spells CAWSPPGGGRETQYF. DNA of the CDR3: TGTGCCTGGAGTCCTCCCGGGGGGGGTAGAGAGACCCAGTACTTC.

V is TRBV7-9 and J is TRBJ2-5, with D tentatively TRBD1 (6 bases). The CDR3 length is 14 residues. Germline values: CDR1 SEHNR, CDR2 FQNEAQ (reference sequence). The V end was cut by 5 bases, the J end by 5 bases, with 15 bases between. The CDR3 loop reads CASSLFRQEETQYF. The CDR3 coding sequence is TGTGCCAGCAGCCTTTTTAGACAGGAGGAGACCCAGTACTTC.

This clone was counted once. V is TRBV19 and J is TRBJ1-1; possibly TRBD1 for D (6 bases). This CDR3 is 13 amino acids long. V lost 6 bases and J lost 4, with 12 bases in between. Germline CDR1 reads LNHDA; CDR2 reads SQIVND (reference sequence). CDR3 protein: CASRDRTSTEAFF. DNA of the CDR3: TGTGCCAGTAGAGACAGGACGAGCACTGAAGCTTTCTTT.

The chain couples TRBV18 to TRBJ2-3; no definite D call. The length of the CDR3 is 13 residues. Per germline, CDR1 KGHSH and CDR2 LQKENI. V shed 5 bases and J shed 0 bases, with 6 bases lying between them. The CDR3 nucleotides read TGTGCCAGCTCAGCCCCTAGCACAGATACGCAGTATTTT. This codes for CASSAPSTDTQYF.

The J gene is TRBJ1-1, the V gene TRBV5-6; no definite D call. V dropped 0 bases and J dropped 0 bases, with 6 bases sitting between them. This CDR3 comprises 14 residues. The V gene's germline CDR1 is SGHDT and CDR2 YYEEEE. CDR3 amino acids: CASSLGTVNTEAFF. Here the CDR3 DNA reads TGTGCCAGCAGCTTGGGGACGGTGAACACTGAAGCTTTCTTT.

The chain combines TRBV7-2 with TRBJ2-1, with unresolved D. The CDR3 extends over 17 amino acids. With 5 bases removed from V and 3 bases from J, the gap between germline ends came to 20 bases. Germline V gives CDR1 SGHTA, CDR2 FQGNSA. CDR3 coding DNA: TGTGCCAGCAGCCGTCGCGGCAGCCCAAATAGCTACAATGAGCAGTTCTTC. Its protein product is CASSRRGSPNSYNEQFF.

The chain employs TRBV4-1 and TRBJ2-1; D uncertain. The CDR3 covers 12 residues. The V end lost 2 bases, the J end lost 10 bases, and 9 bases lay between the germline ends. Germline values: CDR1 MGHRA, CDR2 YSYEKL. The CDR3 DNA reads as TGCGCCAGCAGCCAATACGGTATCGAGCAGTTCTTC. Amino acid sequence: CASSQYGIEQFF.

The chain recombines TRBV5-4 with TRBJ2-3; 8 bases align to TRBD1. The germline V gene has CDR1 SGHNT and CDR2 YYREEE (reference sequence). V trimming: 4 bases; J trimming: 3 bases; junction bases outside the gene matches: 10. The CDR3 is 16 amino acids. The CDR3 spells CASSPDRGKRTDTQYF. The CDR3 nucleotides read TGTGCCAGCAGCCCCGACAGGGGCAAAAGAACAGATACGCAGTATTTT.

The chain carries TRBV28 and TRBJ1-2; the D is unclear. Per germline, CDR1 MDHEN and CDR2 SYDVKM. This CDR3 has 12 residues. Trimming took off 7 bases at V and 8 bases at J, with 14 bases between the two ends. CDR3 in DNA: TGTGCCAGCAAGGAAGGGCTTAAAGGCTACACCTTC. This encodes CASKEGLKGYTF.

The J gene is TRBJ2-2, the V gene TRBV5-6; D gene ambiguous. The CDR3 has 16 amino acids. Deletions cut 4 bases from V and 5 bases from J, with 18 bases between. The germline V gene has CDR1 SGHDT and CDR2 YYEEEE. CDR3 coding DNA: TGTGCCAGCAGCCTAGGTTTCGTCCTTACTACCGGGGAGCTGTTTTTT. It is translated as CASSLGFVLTTGELFF.

The J gene is TRBJ1-5, the V gene TRBV9; possible D gene TRBD1, 6 bases. This CDR3 is built from 15 residues. CDR1 is SGDLS and CDR2 is YYNGEE in the germline V gene. Trimming left V 4 bases short and J 2 bases short, with 13 bases between. DNA of the CDR3: TGTGCCAGCAGCAGAGGGGGGAAGGGCAATCAGCCCCAGCATTTT. It translates to CASSRGGKGNQPQHF.